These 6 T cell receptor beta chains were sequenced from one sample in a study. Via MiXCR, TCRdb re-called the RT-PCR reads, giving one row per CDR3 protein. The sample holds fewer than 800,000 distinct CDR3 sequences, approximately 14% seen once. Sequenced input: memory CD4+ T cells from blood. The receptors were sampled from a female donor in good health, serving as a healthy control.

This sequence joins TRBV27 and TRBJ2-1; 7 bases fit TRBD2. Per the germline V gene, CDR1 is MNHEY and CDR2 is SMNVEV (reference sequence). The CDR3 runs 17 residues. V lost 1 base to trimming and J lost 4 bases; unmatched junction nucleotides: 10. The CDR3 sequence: CASSLWSGSGGYNEQFF. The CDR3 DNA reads TGTGCCAGCAGTTTATGGTCCGGGTCGGGAGGTTACAATGAGCAGTTCTTC.

The DNA of the CDR3 is TGCAGTGCTCGTCCGAGGACTAGCTACGACAATGAGCAGTTCTTC. It translates to CSARPRTSYDNEQFF. The J gene is TRBJ2-1, the V gene TRBV20-1, with 8 bases identical to TRBD2. The length of the CDR3 is 15 residues. Germline V gene sequence: CDR1 DFQATT, CDR2 SNEGSKA (reference sequence). Trimming took 5 bases from V and 5 from J; bases not matched to a gene: 11.

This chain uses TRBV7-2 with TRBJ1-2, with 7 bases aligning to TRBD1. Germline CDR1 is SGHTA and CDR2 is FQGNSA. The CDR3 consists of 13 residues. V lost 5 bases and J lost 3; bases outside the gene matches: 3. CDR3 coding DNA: TGTGCCAGCAGCGGCGGACAGGACTATGGCTACACCTTC. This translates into CASSGGQDYGYTF.

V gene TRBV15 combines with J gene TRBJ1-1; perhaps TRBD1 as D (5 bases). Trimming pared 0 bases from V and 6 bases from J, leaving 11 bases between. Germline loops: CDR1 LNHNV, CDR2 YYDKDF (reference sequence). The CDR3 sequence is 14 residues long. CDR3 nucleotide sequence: TGTGCCACCAGCAGAGACAGGGCGTCCGCTGAAGCTTTCTTT. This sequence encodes CATSRDRASAEAFF.

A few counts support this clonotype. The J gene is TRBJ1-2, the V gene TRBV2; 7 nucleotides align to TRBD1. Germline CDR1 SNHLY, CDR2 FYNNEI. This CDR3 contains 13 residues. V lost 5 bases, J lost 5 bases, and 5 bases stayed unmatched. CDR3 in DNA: TGTGCCAGCAGTCCAACAGGGGTTTATGGCTACACCTTC. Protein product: CASSPTGVYGYTF.

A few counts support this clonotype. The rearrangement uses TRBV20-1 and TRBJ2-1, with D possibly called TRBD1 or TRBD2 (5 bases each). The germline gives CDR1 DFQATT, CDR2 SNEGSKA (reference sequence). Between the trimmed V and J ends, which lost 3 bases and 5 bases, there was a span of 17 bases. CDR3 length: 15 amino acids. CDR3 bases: TGCAGTGCTAGTCCCCGGTGGGGGTTTCACAATGAGCAGTTCTTC. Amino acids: CSASPRWGFHNEQFF.